This T cell receptor (beta chain) was captured in a study of shared clonotypes between healthy human individuals. Profiling relied on immunoSEQ multiplex PCR, and the TCRdb table lists in-frame clones only, not all of them. The sample records roughly 1,000,000 clones, 75% to 80% being singletons. The TCR sequence derives from a man younger than 35 in good health. Some clones in this sample may be carry-over from other donors' samples. Sequencing was done on a sample of memory CD4+ T cells from PBMCs. Subset noted: CD45RA-negative fraction.

CDR3 amino acids: CASSTGTGQETQYF. CDR3 DNA sequence: TGTGCCAGCAGCACCGGGACAGGGCAAGAGACCCAGTACTTC. The rearrangement uses TRBV5-6 and TRBJ2-5; 9 positions agree with TRBD1. The V and J ends lost 4 bases and 2 bases, in that order; junction bases with no gene match: 3. This CDR3 spans 14 amino acids. The germline gives CDR1 SGHDT, CDR2 YYEEEE.